This T cell receptor (beta chain) stems from a study of T cell responses to AZD1222 COVID-19 vaccine. In the case of this clone: Its target is unknown.

Study-wide findings and caveats: White British ancestry dominated among donors, who included more females, and clonal diversity was possibly underestimated. Dominant at 160-218 and 743-854, vaccine-associated CD4 TCRs also spanned spike. Repertoire samples came only from after the peak T cell response. Within unmutated variant regions lay the reported targets of nearly half of spike-specific TCRs.

Looked up from germline, CDR1 is LNHDA and CDR2 is SQIVND (reference sequence). CDR3 size: 13 residues. With 4 bases removed from V and 0 bases from J, the gap between germline ends came to 5 bases. Repertoires were generated with immunoSEQ multiplex PCR, while TCRdb's copy carries only in-frame clones and drops some. This table holds about 110,000 clones, around 94% found once. The sequence was obtained from an adult in good health. This rearrangement joins TRBV19 to TRBJ2-3; D not resolved. Sample: peripheral blood, taken on day 0 of AZD1222 vaccination. CDR3 coding DNA: TGTGCCAGTAGTAGTTGGAGCACAGATACGCAGTATTTT. Translation gives CASSSWSTDTQYF.